This T cell receptor beta chain emerged from a study of OX40 agonist ivuxolimab in advanced cancers. As for the study in general: Age averaged around 58 years (range roughly 20 to 90), and just over 80% were male.

Study-wide results and limits: Normalized expansion of T-cell clones was also low for some nonresponders. Average numbers of expanded clones were greater in CD8+ T cells than in CD4+. Still undetermined is the antigen specificity of the expanded peripheral T cells.

Clones were read by immunoSEQ multiplex PCR, and TCRdb kept only the in-frame ones, dropping some. The data hold tens of thousands of clones, with roughly 93% observed a single time. This clone was counted a few times. The antigen is not known. Germline loops: CDR1 SGHAT, CDR2 FQDESV (reference sequence). Trimming stripped 5 bases from V and 0 bases from J, with 8 bases between. This CDR3 comprises 14 residues. Sequenced here: CD4+ or CD8+ T cells sorted from blood, sampled in a trial of the OX40 agonist ivuxolimab. The rearrangement links TRBV11-1 to TRBJ2-1, with a possible D match to TRBD1 (6 bases). The sequence was collected from an adult with an advanced solid tumor such as melanoma, head and neck, liver or kidney cancer. The CDR3 DNA reads TGTGCCAGCAGCCCGGACAGCTCCTACAATGAGCAGTTCTTC. Protein sequence: CASSPDSSYNEQFF.